This is a list of T cell receptor beta chains from one sample in a study of Ad26.COV2.S vaccination and SARS-CoV-2 variants. TCRdb's copy holds only in-frame clones and misses some; the assay was immunoSEQ multiplex PCR. This table has a few hundred thousand clones, roughly 90% appearing once. The starting material was peripheral blood, obtained in a trial of Ad26.COV2.S vaccine versus placebo. The source of these receptors is a person between 18 and 65 years old who received the Ad26.COV2.S COVID-19 vaccine or a placebo. CDR3s leave out the opening cysteine and the closing phenylalanine or tryptophan.

TRBJ2-1 | TRBV4-1 | ASSQVNRVYNEQF
TRBJ1-2 | TRBV7-2 | ASSLGLADGYT
TRBJ1-6 | TRBV14 | ASSQYSQRNYNSPLH
TRBJ1-2 | TRBV7-8 | ASSSETEYGYT
TRBJ2-1 | TRBV5-1 | ASSLEASRLSYNEQF
TRBJ2-5 | TRBV4-2 | ASSQQTGGQETQY
TRBJ2-1 | TRBV4-1 | ASSQGPGSSYNEQF
TRBJ1-2 | TRBV24-1 | ATSGGGPVRGYT
TRBJ2-2 | TRBV5-1 | ASSLAFGRGTGELF
TRBJ1-1 | TRBV11-3 | ASSLDLRVTEAF
TRBJ2-1 | TRBV9 | ASNQGGGYNEQF
TRBJ1-2 | TRBV6-4 | ASSPTGQAAHYGYT
TRBJ2-3 | TRBV2 | ASRMQTVSADTQY
TRBJ2-7 | TRBV24-1 | ATSDLYREPYEQY